One sample yielded the 32 T cell receptor beta chains listed below, sequenced in a study of T cell changes during pregnancy in multiple sclerosis. The method was immunoSEQ multiplex PCR; TCRdb's version includes in-frame clones alone and lacks a portion of them. The table includes roughly 39,000 clones, just over 90% detected once. The material sequenced was CD4+ T cells from peripheral blood mononuclear cells, taken in the first trimester of pregnancy. Every receptor here comes from a female donor in good health, enrolled as a control in a pregnancy study.

V usage is TRBV6-1 and J usage is TRBJ1-6; 7 nucleotides match TRBD1. The CDR3 totals 14 residues. Trimming removed 9 bases from V and 7 bases from J; junction bases left unmatched: 9. Germline V lookup: CDR1 MNHNS, CDR2 SASEGT. The CDR3 DNA reads as TGTGCCAGTGAGGTGGGACAGAAAAATTCACCCCTCCACTTT. Translating it yields CASEVGQKNSPLHF.

V usage is TRBV6-6 and J usage is TRBJ2-1; 9 bases are a match to TRBD1. The germline gives CDR1 MNHNY, CDR2 SVGAGI (reference sequence). Germline trimming cut 4 bases from V and 8 bases from J; bases unmatched to any gene: 9. The CDR3 loop spans 15 amino acids. CDR3 in amino acids: CASSFPGQGVYEQFF. Here the CDR3 DNA reads TGTGCCAGCAGTTTCCCGGGACAGGGTGTCTATGAGCAGTTCTTC.

The CDR3 nucleotides are TGCGCCAGCAGCCAAGGGGGGACAGCTGTAGAAAAACTGTTTTTT. This sequence encodes CASSQGGTAVEKLFF. The V gene is TRBV4-3, the J gene TRBJ1-4; 7 positions match TRBD1. The CDR3 covers 15 residues. V was clipped by 1 base and J by 8 bases; unmatched bases: 7. Germline V gene lookup returns CDR1 LGHNA and CDR2 YSLEER.

The V gene is TRBV18, the J gene TRBJ1-2, with D maybe TRBD1 (6 bases). The CDR3 is 15 residues long. CDR1 and CDR2 (germline): KGHSH, LQKENI. V dropped 1 base and J dropped 3 bases, with 12 bases sitting between them. Written as DNA, the CDR3 is TGTGCCAGCTCACCACTCCGGACAGAGCACTATGGCTACACCTTC. Translating it yields CASSPLRTEHYGYTF.

This chain connects TRBV19 to TRBJ2-7; 13 bases match TRBD2. The germline CDR1 and CDR2 sequences are LNHDA and SQIVND (reference sequence). The CDR3 consists of 15 residues. The trim removed 10 bases at V and 5 bases at J, leaving 11 bases unmatched. The CDR3 sequence: CATAYPGLAGNEQYF. As DNA, the CDR3 is TGTGCCACAGCTTATCCGGGACTAGCGGGGAACGAGCAGTACTTC.

This clone was seen only once. This chain links TRBV10-3 with TRBJ2-1; the D gene is possibly TRBD1 (6 bases). CDR3 length: 12 residues. V gave up 4 bases and J gave up 8 bases, with 9 bases separating them. In germline, CDR1 is ENHRY, CDR2 SYGVKD. CDR3 loop: CAISAGADEQFF. The DNA of the CDR3 is TGTGCCATCAGTGCAGGGGCGGATGAGCAGTTCTTC.

This chain uses TRBV28 with TRBJ2-7, with 7 bases identical to TRBD2. V was pared by 3 bases and J by 4 bases, with 9 bases of the junction left unmatched. Germline V gene data show CDR1 as MDHEN and CDR2 as SYDVKM. CDR3 size: 15 residues. The CDR3 protein is CASSLKAGYSYEQYF. CDR3 sequence (DNA): TGTGCCAGCAGTTTGAAAGCGGGATACTCATACGAGCAGTACTTC.

The V gene is TRBV4-1, the J gene TRBJ1-4, with 8 bases that match TRBD1. The CDR3 contains 17 residues. V gave up 1 base and J gave up 2 bases; unmatched junction bases: 6. Germline V gene lookup returns CDR1 MGHRA and CDR2 YSYEKL. CDR3: CASSQVPGGKTNEKLFF. The CDR3 DNA follows: TGCGCCAGCAGCCAAGTCCCAGGGGGCAAGACTAATGAAAAACTGTTTTTT.

The V call is TRBV2, the J call TRBJ2-1, with no clear D. From germline, CDR1 is SNHLY and CDR2 FYNNEI. The CDR3 consists of 14 residues. V was cut by 4 bases and J by 1 base, with 8 bases left in between. CDR3: CASSAEASYNEQFF. The CDR3 DNA follows: TGTGCCAGCAGTGCTGAAGCATCCTACAATGAGCAGTTCTTC.

The V call is TRBV6-4, the J call TRBJ1-1; 9 nucleotides line up with TRBD1. The CDR3 has 14 amino acids. With 6 bases clipped from V and 3 bases from J, the junction kept 5 bases outside the gene matches. From germline, CDR1 is MRHNA and CDR2 SNTAGT. CDR3 region: CASSQTGGDTEAFF. The CDR3 coding sequence is TGTGCCAGCAGCCAGACAGGGGGTGACACTGAAGCTTTCTTT.

The chain employs TRBV18 and TRBJ1-6, with D unclear. The CDR3 length is 15 residues. CDR1 is KGHSH, CDR2 LQKENI, per germline. Trimming cost V 2 bases and J 5 bases, with 10 bases left between them. The CDR3 is CASSPSQRNNSPLHF. CDR3 coding DNA: TGTGCCAGCTCACCATCGCAGCGGAATAATTCACCCCTCCACTTT.

The rearrangement joins TRBV29-1 to TRBJ1-2, with no clear D. This CDR3 comprises 11 residues. CDR1 SQVTM and CDR2 ANQGSEA come from the germline V gene. V lost 4 bases, J lost 5 bases, and 8 bases lay in between. The CDR3 loop reads CSVVRGYGYTF. DNA of the CDR3: TGCAGCGTTGTGCGAGGGTATGGCTACACCTTC.

The CDR3 bases are TGTGCCAGCAAGACGGGGGTTGGAAACACCATATATTTT. Protein product: CASKTGVGNTIYF. The chain carries TRBV7-2 and TRBJ1-3; perhaps TRBD1 as D (5 bases). Trimming removed 7 bases at V and 3 bases at J, with 10 bases between. The CDR3 totals 13 residues. The germline V gene has CDR1 SGHTA and CDR2 FQGNSA.

The J gene is TRBJ2-1, the V gene TRBV4-3; 7 bases line up with TRBD1. With V trimmed by 1 base and J by 9 bases, 9 bases remained unmatched. The CDR3 contains 15 residues. The germline gives CDR1 LGHNA, CDR2 YSLEER. The CDR3 spells CASSQVGYRGPEQFF. The CDR3 nucleotides read TGCGCCAGCAGCCAAGTGGGGTACAGGGGCCCTGAGCAGTTCTTC.

This chain connects TRBV19 to TRBJ2-1; 10 bases match TRBD2. Germline lookup yields CDR1 LNHDA and CDR2 SQIVND (reference sequence). The CDR3 is 13 residues long. The V segment lost 9 bases and the J segment 9 bases; nucleotides outside the gene matches: 8. CDR3 in DNA: TGTGCCAGCCGACCTAGCGGGGGCGGTGAGCAGTTCTTC. Translation gives CASRPSGGGEQFF.

The chain uses TRBV30 and TRBJ2-1, with 9 nucleotides matching TRBD1. Losses at the gene ends were 0 bases for V and 7 bases for J; bases not matched to a gene: 7. This CDR3 contains 15 residues. Germline V gene data show CDR1 as GTSNPN and CDR2 as SVGIG (reference sequence). The CDR3 region is CAWSVRQGVRNEQFF. In DNA form, the CDR3 reads TGTGCCTGGAGTGTTAGACAGGGGGTAAGAAATGAGCAGTTCTTC.

Details on this clone: A much larger clonotype is one base distant, so this may be a read error. The same CDR3 arises from other DNA sequences in this sample as well. The chain has TRBV18 and TRBJ2-2; 8 nucleotides line up with TRBD2. Germline trimming cut 7 bases from V and 4 bases from J; bases unmatched to any gene: 8. Looked up from germline, CDR1 is KGHSH and CDR2 is LQKENI. This CDR3 contains 15 residues. CDR3 bases: TGTGCCAGCTACAGCGGGGGCGCAAGCACCGGGGAGCTGTTTTTT. It codes for CASYSGGASTGELFF.

This sequence joins TRBV7-2 and TRBJ1-6, with TRBD1 matching 9 bases. This CDR3 contains 16 residues. Germline V gives CDR1 SGHTA, CDR2 FQGNSA. J was trimmed by 10 bases and V by 5 bases; bases with no gene match: 12. This CDR3 reads CASSTQTGGTGSPLHF. The DNA of the CDR3 is TGTGCCAGCAGCACCCAGACAGGGGGGACAGGATCACCCCTCCACTTT.

The chain joins TRBV5-4 to TRBJ2-2; the D is unclear. CDR3 length: 15 residues. Trimming stripped 4 bases from V and 6 bases from J, with 16 bases between. Germline V CDR1 and CDR2: SGHNT, YYREEE (reference sequence). The CDR3 DNA reads as TGTGCCAGCAGCCCAAGATCTGATCGGGCCGGGGAGCTGTTTTTT. Amino acids: CASSPRSDRAGELFF.

In this sample, this clone turned up once. This chain connects TRBV30 to TRBJ1-5, with D possibly TRBD1 on 6 matching bases. CDR1 and CDR2 (germline): GTSNPN, SVGIG (reference sequence). The CDR3 length is 13 residues. The V end lost 4 bases, the J end lost 10 bases, and 17 bases lay between the germline ends. The CDR3 reads CAWTDGQGRPQHF. Here the CDR3 DNA reads TGTGCCTGGACGGACGGCCAGGGGAGACCCCAGCATTTT. The full variable domain, its missing parts supplied by reference TRBV30 and TRBJ1-5, is SQTIHQWPATLVQPVGSPLSLECTVEGTSNPNLYWYRQAAGRGLQLLFYSVGIGQISSEVPQNLSASRPQDRQFILSSKKLLLSDSGFYLCAWTDGQGRPQHFGDGTRLSIL.

This clone was detected once. The genes are TRBV7-2 and TRBJ1-5; the D is unclear. The CDR3 has 15 residues. Trimming pared 2 bases from V and 5 bases from J, leaving 13 bases between. The germline gives CDR1 SGHTA, CDR2 FQGNSA. DNA of the CDR3: TGTGCCAGCAGCTTATCCTGGAGTGATTATCAGCCCCAGCATTTT. Protein: CASSLSWSDYQPQHF.

The chain is built from TRBV19 and TRBJ1-5; a weak D match, TRBD1 (6 bases). In germline, CDR1 is LNHDA, CDR2 SQIVND (reference sequence). The CDR3 extends over 14 amino acids. V lost 5 bases to trimming and J lost 6 bases, with 14 bases between them. The CDR3 reads CASSRQGFGQPQHF. Written as DNA, the CDR3 is TGTGCCAGTAGTCGTCAGGGGTTCGGTCAGCCCCAGCATTTT.

This chain links TRBV11-2 with TRBJ1-4; 8 nucleotides align to TRBD1. CDR3 length equals 18 residues. Germline CDR1 and CDR2: SGHAT and FQNNGV. V trimming: 0 bases; J trimming: 1 base; junction bases outside the gene matches: 7. This CDR3 reads CASSLDRGRGLTNEKLFF. The CDR3 nucleotides are TGTGCCAGCAGCTTAGACAGGGGGCGAGGATTAACTAATGAAAAACTGTTTTTT.

This sequence joins TRBV4-1 and TRBJ2-7; 7 nucleotides agree with TRBD2. After removal of 0 bases from V and 0 bases from J, the junction contained 14 bases not matched to a gene. Germline values: CDR1 MGHRA, CDR2 YSYEKL. There are 19 residues in the CDR3. CDR3 in DNA: TGCGCCAGCAGCCAAGAGTGGCCCGGGGGAGGGATAGGCTCCTACGAGCAGTACTTC. It codes for CASSQEWPGGGIGSYEQYF.

The genes are TRBV5-6 and TRBJ2-1, with TRBD1 matching 10 bases. Unmatched junction bases numbered 5, after V lost 4 bases and J lost 7 bases. The CDR3 is made up of 14 amino acids. The germline V gene encodes CDR1 SGHDT and CDR2 YYEEEE. The CDR3 DNA follows: TGTGCCAGCAGCGGGACAGGGGCCGGGAATGAGCAGTTCTTC. Protein product: CASSGTGAGNEQFF.

The chain is built from TRBV7-3 and TRBJ2-2; a weak D match, TRBD2 (5 bases). The CDR3 sequence is 16 residues long. Germline assignment: CDR1 SGHTA and CDR2 FQGTGA. V lost 2 bases and J lost 4, with 14 bases in between. CDR3 sequence reads: CASSLQIGVGTGELFF. CDR3 DNA sequence: TGTGCCAGCAGCTTACAGATCGGGGTCGGCACCGGGGAGCTGTTTTTT.

This clone was observed once. The chain couples TRBV6-1 to TRBJ2-1; 7 bases line up with TRBD2. V lost 2 bases, J lost 13 bases, and 5 bases stayed unmatched. CDR1 and CDR2 from the germline V gene are MNHNS and SASEGT. This CDR3 comprises 12 residues. CDR3 nucleotides: TGTGCCAGCAGTGAATTGGAGACTAGCCAGTTCTTC. Translated: CASSELETSQFF.

This rearrangement joins TRBV7-2 to TRBJ2-7, with 10 nucleotides matching TRBD2. The length of the CDR3 is 16 residues. CDR1 SGHTA and CDR2 FQGNSA come from the germline V gene. Trimming cost V 3 bases and J 9 bases; bases outside gene matches: 14. This CDR3 reads CASSFGLAENSRGQYF. DNA for the CDR3: TGTGCCAGCAGCTTCGGACTAGCGGAGAATTCACGAGGGCAGTACTTC.

This chain links TRBV9 with TRBJ1-1; maybe TRBD1 (5 bases). The germline V and J ends were trimmed by 6 bases and 1 base, with 16 bases remaining between them. The CDR3 contains 15 residues. Germline CDR1 is SGDLS and CDR2 is YYNGEE. CDR3 amino acids: CASTRGDSRNTEAFF. The DNA for the CDR3 is TGTGCCAGCACTCGTGGAGACAGTAGGAACACTGAAGCTTTCTTT.

The CDR3 sequence: CASRNRRGGEQYF. The CDR3 DNA reads as TGTGCCAGCCGCAATAGGAGGGGAGGCGAGCAGTACTTC. The chain combines TRBV27 with TRBJ2-7, with D perhaps matching TRBD2 (6 bases). V shed 8 bases and J shed 6 bases, with 17 bases lying between them. Germline V gene sequence: CDR1 MNHEY, CDR2 SMNVEV (reference sequence). The length of the CDR3 is 13 residues.

The chain is built from TRBV21-1 and TRBJ2-7; TRBD1 is taken as the D call from the table, unchecked against the DNA. TRBV21-1 is termed a pseudogene. The CDR3 is 13 residues long. The CDR3 bases are TGTGCCAGCAGTAACAGCCAATACTACGAGCAGTACTTC. It is translated as CASSNSQYYEQYF.

The chain links TRBV7-8 to TRBJ2-7; no definite D call. Deletions cut 1 base from V and 6 bases from J, with 10 bases between. CDR1 is SGHVS, CDR2 FQNEAQ, per germline. There are 13 residues in the CDR3. The CDR3 nucleotides read TGTGCCAGCAGCTTAGTGCTGTGGAGCGAGCAGTACTTC. Its translation: CASSLVLWSEQYF.